Listed below are T cell receptor beta chains from one sample, sequenced in a study of blood T cells in healthy people across ages. TCRdb passed the 5' RACE reads through MiXCR, listing each CDR3 protein once. The profile shows around 790,000 distinct CDR3 sequences, more than 40% of them singletons. Sequencing was done on a sample of blood. All receptors come from a man between 60 and 75 years old in good health. CDR3s include the opening cysteine and the closing phenylalanine or tryptophan. The D gene is left open where the match is weak. Only some rows state a clone size, as once, few, many or a class for expanded clones.

clone_size	v_call	j_call	d_call	cdr3_aa	cdr3_nt
NA	TRBV12-3/TRBV12-4	TRBJ2-1	NA	CASSVGGPKNEQFF	TGTGCCAGCAGTGTCGGGGGGCCTAAAAATGAGCAGTTCTTC
once	TRBV6-2/TRBV6-3	TRBJ2-7	NA	CASGTCEQYF	TGTGCCAGCGGGACCTGCGAGCAGTACTTC
NA	TRBV21-1	TRBJ1-2	NA	CASSKVSRGWHGYTF	TGTGCCAGCAGCAAAGTTTCCAGGGGTTGGCATGGCTACACCTTC
once	TRBV18	TRBJ2-3	NA	CASSRQITSTDTQYF	TGTGCCAGCTCCCGACAGATAACTAGCACAGATACGCAGTATTTT
NA	TRBV6-2/TRBV6-3	TRBJ2-2	NA	CASSLTVGGTGELFF	TGTGCCAGCAGCCTAACCGTTGGGGGCACCGGGGAGCTGTTTTTT
NA	TRBV2	TRBJ2-7	TRBD1	CARSRDRTAEQYF	TGTGCCCGCAGCCGGGACAGAACCGCCGAGCAGTACTTC
NA	TRBV5-6	TRBJ2-1	NA	CASSKDGETQFF	TGTGCCAGCAGCAAGGACGGAGAGACCCAGTTCTTC
NA	TRBV4-3	TRBJ2-5	TRBD2	CASSQGLAGADYQETQYF	TGCGCCAGCAGCCAAGGCCTAGCGGGGGCCGATTACCAAGAGACCCAGTACTTC
NA	TRBV20-1	TRBJ2-1	TRBD2	CSARVAGGPYNEQFF	TGCAGTGCTAGAGTAGCGGGGGGCCCTTACAATGAGCAGTTCTTC
NA	TRBV7-2	TRBJ2-3	NA	CASQPTAFTDTQYF	TGTGCCAGCCAGCCGACAGCCTTCACAGATACGCAGTATTTT
NA	TRBV20-1	TRBJ2-1	TRBD1	CSAERQGSYNEQFF	TGCAGTGCTGAACGACAGGGGTCATACAATGAGCAGTTCTTC
NA	TRBV19	TRBJ2-1	NA	CASTQGGDNEQFF	TGTGCCAGTACCCAGGGGGGAGACAATGAGCAGTTCTTC
NA	TRBV9	TRBJ1-2	TRBD1	CASSVEMGTGFGYTF	TGTGCCAGCAGCGTAGAGATGGGGACAGGGTTTGGCTACACCTTC
many	TRBV20-1	TRBJ2-7	NA	CSVRGPVHEQYF	TGCAGTGTCCGGGGGCCAGTACACGAGCAGTACTTC
few	TRBV27	TRBJ2-7	TRBD1	CASSPRTDRNEQYF	TGTGCCAGCAGTCCAAGGACGGACAGGAACGAGCAGTACTTC
few	TRBV12-3/TRBV12-4	TRBJ2-1	NA	CASSLVFWNEQFF	TGTGCCAGCAGTTTGGTCTTTTGGAATGAGCAGTTCTTC
NA	TRBV15	TRBJ2-4	NA	CATSVTGQSLAKNIQYF	TGTGCCACCAGCGTAACCGGACAGAGTTTAGCCAAAAACATTCAGTACTTC
few	TRBV4-1	TRBJ2-5	NA	CASSQDRTAIRAQYF	TGCGCCAGCAGCCAAGATAGGACAGCTATCCGGGCCCAGTACTTC
few	TRBV2	TRBJ2-7	NA	CASSEAGLISLQYF	TGTGCCAGCAGTGAAGCGGGACTGATCTCTCTCCAGTACTTC
many	TRBV3-1	TRBJ2-3	NA	CASSQAGTQYF	TGTGCCAGCAGCCAAGCAGGTACGCAGTATTTT
few	TRBV25-1	TRBJ1-6	NA	CASSELGSYPEGNSPLHF	TGTGCCAGCAGTGAATTAGGGTCGTATCCAGAGGGCAATTCACCCCTCCACTTT
NA	TRBV7-9	TRBJ2-1	NA	CASSLQRNEQFF	TGTGCCAGCAGCCTACAAAGGAATGAGCAGTTCTTC
NA	TRBV5-1	TRBJ2-7	NA	CASSVQAGEEAQYF	TGCGCCAGCAGCGTGCAGGCAGGTGAAGAAGCGCAGTACTTC
NA	TRBV6-6	TRBJ2-7	NA	CASSYSERSYEQYF	TGTGCCAGCAGTTACTCGGAAAGGTCCTACGAGCAGTACTTC
many	TRBV29-1	TRBJ2-7	NA	CSVISGVERYF	TGCAGCGTCATATCTGGGGTTGAGCGGTACTTC
few	TRBV14	TRBJ2-5	NA	CASSRGGVPPGETQYF	TGTGCCAGCAGCCGGGGTGGAGTGCCCCCTGGTGAGACCCAGTACTTC
few	TRBV27	TRBJ1-2	NA	CASSLGKNYGYTF	TGTGCCAGCAGCCTAGGGAAGAACTATGGCTACACCTTC
NA	TRBV7-2	TRBJ1-5	TRBD1	CASSSTGQGFQPQHF	TGTGCCAGCAGCTCGACCGGACAGGGGTTTCAGCCCCAGCATTTT
NA	TRBV20-1	TRBJ2-7	TRBD2	CSARTSTGRDEQYF	TGCAGTGCTAGAACGTCAACGGGGAGGGACGAGCAGTACTTC
NA	TRBV4-3	TRBJ2-7	TRBD2	CASSYIPGGVYEQYF	TGCGCCAGCAGCTATATACCGGGGGGTGTCTACGAGCAGTACTTC
few	TRBV6-1	TRBJ1-2	NA	CASSEAGTYGYTF	TGTGCCAGCAGTGAAGCGGGGACGTATGGCTACACCTTC
NA	TRBV20-1	TRBJ2-1	NA	CSASSISYNEQFF	TGCAGTGCTAGTTCTATATCCTACAATGAGCAGTTCTTC
NA	TRBV9	TRBJ2-7	NA	CASSGSIWLSDEQYF	TGTGCCAGCAGCGGGTCTATTTGGCTTTCCGATGAGCAGTACTTC
many	TRBV27	TRBJ2-7	NA	CASGTGTSYEQYF	TGTGCCAGCGGAACAGGGACATCCTACGAGCAGTACTTC
NA	TRBV4-3	TRBJ2-1	NA	CASSDTPRDPDPHEQFF	TGCGCCAGCAGTGACACCCCTCGGGACCCAGACCCCCATGAGCAGTTCTTC
NA	TRBV29-1	TRBJ1-2	TRBD1	CSVGRDRESGYTF	TGCAGCGTCGGCCGGGACAGGGAGAGTGGCTACACCTTC
NA	TRBV10-2	TRBJ2-7	TRBD1	CASSEWDSRFEQYF	TGCGCCAGCAGTGAGTGGGACAGTCGGTTCGAGCAGTACTTC
NA	TRBV29-1	TRBJ1-2	NA	CSVAEIVSYGYTF	TGCAGCGTGGCCGAGATAGTGAGCTATGGCTACACCTTC
once	TRBV7-9	TRBJ1-1	NA	CASSFETATEAFF	TGTGCCAGCAGCTTCGAAACCGCCACTGAAGCTTTCTTT
NA	TRBV7-2	TRBJ1-2	NA	CASTPDGAYGYTF	TGTGCCAGCACCCCGGACGGAGCCTATGGCTACACCTTC